These 21 T cell receptor beta chains originate from one sample sequenced in a study of blood T cells in healthy people across ages. For the second PCR, which ran for about 7 to 11 cycles, a sample-barcoded 5' primer and a J-beta primer mix were used. MiXCR was run by TCRdb on the 5' RACE reads, yielding one entry per CDR3 protein. Among 600,000 or so distinct CDR3 sequences listed, about 30% were seen once. Input material: blood. These TCRs come from an elderly woman in good health.

J is TRBJ2-5 and V is TRBV28; no clear D. CDR3 size: 13 residues. CDR1 and CDR2 (germline): MDHEN, SYDVKM. Trimming took 8 bases from V and 0 from J, leaving 10 bases between them. Here the CDR3 DNA reads TGTGCCAGCTCACCACTTGACCAAGAGACCCAGTACTTC. It encodes CASSPLDQETQYF.

V and J are TRBV5-5 and TRBJ2-6, with TRBD1 matching over 7 bases. The CDR3 has 16 residues. Germline CDR1 reads SGHKS; CDR2 reads YYEKEE (reference sequence). V lost 5 bases and J lost 0; bases outside the gene matches: 5. The chain's CDR3 is CASSPTGSSGANVLTF. Here the CDR3 DNA reads TGTGCCAGCAGTCCGACAGGGAGCTCTGGGGCCAACGTCCTGACTTTC. The variable domain in full, completed from reference TRBV5-5 and TRBJ2-6, reads DAGVTQSPTHLIKTRGQQVTLRCSPISGHKSVSWYQQVLGQGPQFIFQYYEKEERGRGNFPDRFSARQFPNYSSELNVNALLLGDSALYLCASSPTGSSGANVLTFGAGSRLTVL.

This chain connects TRBV9 to TRBJ2-1; no firm D call. The J call may be faulty, since TRBJ2-7 better matches the DNA end. Germline V gives CDR1 SGDLS, CDR2 YYNGEE. The CDR3 covers 14 residues. The chain's CDR3 is CASSLGPSYNEQYF. The CDR3 nucleotides read TGTGCCAGCAGTCTCGGGCCGTCCTACAATGAGCAGTACTTC.

This clonotype was counted between two and nine times. This chain joins TRBV19 and TRBJ1-2; TRBD1 matches at 9 bases. CDR3 length equals 13 residues. V was pared by 4 bases and J by 8 bases, with 5 bases of the junction left unmatched. The germline V gene encodes CDR1 LNHDA and CDR2 SQIVND (reference sequence). Here the CDR3 reads CASSNRDRDGYTF. The CDR3 DNA reads as TGTGCCAGTAGTAACCGGGACAGGGACGGCTACACCTTC.

Notes on this clonotype: Without the conserved terminal phenylalanine or tryptophan, this CDR3 likely stems from a read error. V and J are TRBV20-1 and TRBJ2-4, with TRBD2 as a possible D gene (6 bases). The end of the DNA fits TRBJ2-7 better, so the J call may be wrong. The CDR3 covers 15 residues. Looked up from germline, CDR1 is DFQATT and CDR2 is SNEGSKA (reference sequence). CDR3: CSAGGAAGYSYEQYS. In DNA, the CDR3 is TGCAGTGCTGGAGGAGCCGCGGGGTATTCCTACGAGCAGTACTCC.

This clonotype was counted many times. The chain couples TRBV27 to TRBJ2-7; a weak D match, TRBD2 (7 bases). Looked up from germline, CDR1 is MNHEY and CDR2 is SMNVEV (reference sequence). The ends were cut back, 6 bases at V and 5 bases at J, with 23 bases in the middle. The CDR3 consists of 16 residues. The DNA for the CDR3 is TGTGCCAGCAGCCTGTCCCGCGGACAGACTAGCCACGAGCAGTACTTC. This sequence encodes CASSLSRGQTSHEQYF.

In its sample, this clonotype was seen a few times. The chain is built from TRBV14 and TRBJ2-3; tentatively, D is TRBD1 (5 bases). This CDR3 has 13 amino acids. The germline V gene encodes CDR1 SGHDN and CDR2 FVKESK. With 2 bases removed from V and 9 bases from J, the gap between germline ends came to 12 bases. The CDR3 DNA sequence: TGTGCCAGCAGCCAACCAGGGTCACTAACGCAGTATTTT. Translated, it gives CASSQPGSLTQYF. Full variable domain (rest looked up from reference TRBV14 and TRBJ2-3): EAGVTQFPSHSVIEKGQTVTLRCDPISGHDNLYWYRRVMGKEIKFLLHFVKESKQDESGMPNNRFLAERTGGTYSTLKVQPAELEDSGVYFCASSQPGSLTQYFGPGTRLTVL.

This chain uses TRBV4-3 with TRBJ2-1; TRBD2 agrees at 15 bases. The germline CDR1 and CDR2 sequences are LGHNA and YSLEER. The CDR3 is 22 amino acids. Unmatched junction bases numbered 13, after V lost 0 bases and J lost 1 base. CDR3 nucleotides: TGCGCCAGCAGCCAAGATACTCGAGGACTAGCGGGAGGGAATGTATCCTACAATGAGCAGTTCTTC. Amino acid sequence: CASSQDTRGLAGGNVSYNEQFF.

This clonotype has a count of ten or more. This chain joins TRBV20-1 and TRBJ1-4; TRBD1 might be the D (6 bases). The CDR3 contains 13 residues. CDR1 and CDR2 from the germline V gene are DFQATT and SNEGSKA (reference sequence). Between the trimmed V and J ends, which lost 5 bases and 8 bases, there was a span of 15 bases. The CDR3 coding sequence is TGCAGTGCTCTCGACCCTAGGGGGGAAAAACTGTTTTTT. As protein: CSALDPRGEKLFF.

For this clonotype: A single base separates this from a much larger clone, so it may be a read error. The rearrangement joins TRBV29-1 to TRBJ1-4; D is unresolved. This CDR3 spans 17 amino acids. The germline V gene encodes CDR1 SQVTM and CDR2 ANQGSEA. This CDR3 reads CSAAVFGSITTNENLFF. CDR3 nucleotides: TGCAGCGCCGCTGTCTTTGGGTCAATAACAACTAATGAAAATCTGTTTTTT.

The chain is built from TRBV2 and TRBJ1-1; D gene ambiguous. The CDR3 extends over 11 amino acids. The V end lost 7 bases, the J end lost 10 bases, and 13 bases lay between the germline ends. CDR1 and CDR2 (germline): SNHLY, FYNNEI. The CDR3 sequence: CASIVGEIAFF. CDR3 coding DNA: TGTGCCAGCATAGTCGGGGAGATAGCTTTCTTT. Based on the CDR3 plus reference TRBV2 and TRBJ1-1, the full variable domain is EPEVTQTPSHQVTQMGQEVILRCVPISNHLYFYWYRQILGQKVEFLVSFYNNEISEKSEIFDDQFSVERPDGSNFTLKIRSTKLEDSAMYFCASIVGEIAFFGQGTRLTVV.

This chain uses TRBV3-1 with TRBJ1-6, with D unresolved. The CDR3 extends over 14 amino acids. With 0 bases removed from V and 4 bases from J, the gap between germline ends came to 4 bases. From germline, CDR1 is LGHDT and CDR2 YNNKEL (reference sequence). The CDR3 nucleotides are TGTGCCAGCAGCCAAGACAGTTATAATTCACCCCTCCACTTT. Translated: CASSQDSYNSPLHF.

Ten or more counts support this clonotype. The genes are TRBV7-2 and TRBJ1-2; D is perhaps TRBD1 (6 bases). In germline, CDR1 is SGHTA, CDR2 FQGNSA. The CDR3 runs 16 residues. Deletions cut 5 bases from V and 4 bases from J, with 20 bases between. Here the CDR3 DNA reads TGTGCCAGCAGCCCAAGTGGGCCGGGACAAAGCTATGGCTACACCTTC. Translation: CASSPSGPGQSYGYTF.

As for this clonotype: This could be a read error, since a much larger clone is one nucleotide away. The rearrangement joins TRBV5-1 to TRBJ2-5, with a weak D call TRBD2 (6 bases). The V end lost 0 bases, the J end lost 2 bases, and 14 bases lay between the germline ends. Germline CDR1 reads SGHRS; CDR2 reads YFSETQ. The CDR3 extends over 16 amino acids. CDR3 residues: CASSLDGGSGQETQYF. Written as DNA, the CDR3 is TGCGCCAGCAGCTTGGATGGAGGGAGCGGTCAAGAGACCCAGTACTTC.

The chain links TRBV2 to TRBJ2-1; D unresolved. Germline lookup yields CDR1 SNHLY and CDR2 FYNNEI. The CDR3 loop spans 12 amino acids. Trimming left V 1 base short and J 11 bases short, with 9 bases between. The CDR3 protein is CASSEEAPQQFF. The DNA of the CDR3 is TGTGCCAGCAGTGAAGAGGCTCCTCAGCAGTTCTTC.

V is TRBV7-9 and J is TRBJ2-7; TRBD1 might be the D (5 bases). Trimming pared 5 bases from V and 1 base from J, leaving 12 bases between. This CDR3 is 14 amino acids long. Germline CDR1 is SEHNR and CDR2 is FQNEAQ (reference sequence). CDR3 in DNA: TGTGCCAGCAGCGACATGGACACTTCCTACGAGCAGTACTTC. Residues: CASSDMDTSYEQYF.

Of note for this clonotype: This may stem from a read error, because a much larger clone lies one nucleotide away. V gene TRBV20-1 combines with J gene TRBJ2-1; 7 bases are shared with TRBD1. The CDR3 contains 14 residues. From germline, CDR1 is DFQATT and CDR2 SNEGSKA (reference sequence). The CDR3 loop is CSAIDRESYNKQFF. CDR3 nucleotides: TGCAGTGCTATCGACAGGGAGTCCTACAATAAGCAGTTCTTC.

This clonotype was observed many times. The J gene is TRBJ2-1, the V gene TRBV7-2; D not certain. Germline CDR1 and CDR2: SGHTA and FQGNSA. With 5 bases removed from V and 5 bases from J, the gap between germline ends came to 13 bases. This CDR3 is built from 14 residues. CDR3 region: CASSEDPANNEQFF. The CDR3, as DNA: TGTGCCAGCAGCGAGGACCCAGCTAACAATGAGCAGTTCTTC.

Concerning this clonotype itself: A clone one base away is much larger, so this may be a read error. The gene calls are TRBV6-1 and TRBJ2-7; D is tentatively TRBD1 or TRBD2 (5 bases each). The germline V gene encodes CDR1 MNHNS and CDR2 SASEGT. V was trimmed by 6 bases and J by 6 bases, leaving 15 bases between them. This CDR3 spans 13 amino acids. The CDR3 bases are TGTGCCAGCAGCCGGGACGGTTCCGCCGAGCAGTACTTC. Residues: CASSRDGSAEQYF.

This clonotype showed up many times. The gene calls are TRBV4-3 and TRBJ2-1; D unclear. Germline lookup yields CDR1 LGHNA and CDR2 YSLEER. V lost 0 bases, J lost 5 bases, and 5 bases lay in between. The CDR3 contains 13 residues. For the CDR3, the DNA is TGCGCCAGCAGCCAAGATTTCGACAATGAGCAGTTCTTC. Protein product: CASSQDFDNEQFF.

The CDR3 region has the DNA TGTGCCAGCAGCCGGACCTCGAGGTACGAGCAGTACTTC. Translated: CASSRTSRYEQYF. The chain joins TRBV7-2 to TRBJ2-5; no firm D call. The assigned J gene may be wrong: the sequence end matches TRBJ2-7 better. The CDR3 totals 13 residues. Germline V gene data show CDR1 as SGHTA and CDR2 as FQGNSA.